The rows below give T cell receptor beta chains drawn from one sample of a study of blood T cell repertoires in COVID-19. Clones were read by immunoSEQ multiplex PCR, and TCRdb kept only the in-frame ones, dropping some. The table shows 150,000 to 200,000 clones, with roughly 82% occurring only once. The sequencing input was peripheral blood. The receptors stem from a woman in her 70s with acute or convalescent COVID-19. The CDR3 runs from the conserved cysteine through the conserved F or W. The D gene is left open where the match is weak. For some rows the clone size is stated as once, few or many, or as a class when expanded; others skip it.

>TRBJ1-1|TRBV11-3|13|-|-
CASSLEGGSEAFF
TGTGCCAGCAGCTTAGAAGGAGGGTCTGAAGCTTTCTTT
>TRBJ2-5|TRBV11-3|13|TRBD2|once
CASSLLAGETQYF
TGTGCCAGCAGCCTTCTAGCGGGGGAGACCCAGTACTTC
>TRBJ2-2|TRBV5-5|16|TRBD1|-
CASSLGTGTNTGELFF
TGTGCCAGCAGCTTGGGGACAGGGACGAACACCGGGGAGCTGTTTTTT
>TRBJ2-6|TRBV19|17|-|-
CASTRQVSYSGANVLTF
TGTGCCAGTACCCGACAAGTCAGCTACTCTGGGGCCAACGTCCTGACTTTC
>TRBJ1-2|TRBV6-2/TRBV6-3|14|-|-
CASSYRTGSYGYTF
TGTGCCAGCAGTTATCGAACAGGGTCCTATGGCTACACCTTC
>TRBJ2-7|TRBV2|15|TRBD2|-
CASSPTTSGMGEQYF
TGTGCCAGCAGCCCCACGACTAGCGGGATGGGCGAGCAGTACTTC
>TRBJ1-1|TRBV28|13|-|-
CASSILRNTEAFF
TGTGCCAGCAGTATTTTGAGGAACACTGAAGCTTTCTTT
>TRBJ1-2|TRBV5-6|15|TRBD1|-
CASSLGMGQDDGYTF
TGTGCCAGCAGCTTGGGAATGGGACAGGACGATGGCTACACCTTC
>TRBJ1-1|TRBV4-1|13|TRBD1|-
CASSQEGTGEAFF
TGCGCCAGCAGCCAAGAAGGGACAGGGGAAGCTTTCTTT
>TRBJ1-1|TRBV7-9|15|TRBD1|-
CASSPFGTGKEVAFF
TGTGCCAGCAGCCCCTTTGGGACAGGGAAAGAGGTAGCTTTCTTT
>TRBJ1-6|TRBV11-2|16|TRBD1|-
CASSLDAGQGSSPLHF
TGTGCCAGCAGCTTAGACGCGGGACAGGGGAGTTCACCCCTCCACTTT
>TRBJ1-2|TRBV9|16|TRBD1|-
CASSTSGTGGAGGYTF
TGTGCCAGCAGCACATCCGGGACAGGGGGCGCGGGTGGCTACACCTTC
>TRBJ1-1|TRBV6-2/TRBV6-3|16|TRBD1|few
CASSSPPGQADTEAFF
TGTGCCAGCAGTTCCCCTCCGGGACAGGCGGACACTGAAGCTTTCTTT
>TRBJ2-4|TRBV28|20|TRBD2|-
CASSRITSGRIIVAKNIQYF
TGTGCCAGCAGTCGAATTACTAGCGGGAGGATTATCGTAGCCAAAAACATTCAGTACTTC
>TRBJ2-2|TRBV29-1|14|TRBD2|-
CSARLAGGTGELFF
TGCAGCGCCAGACTAGCGGGAGGAACCGGGGAGCTGTTTTTT